One sample yielded the 7 T cell receptor beta chains listed below, sequenced in a study of blood T cells in healthy people across ages. Next came a second PCR, run for about 6 to 12 cycles, which used a sample-barcoded 5' primer along with a J-beta primer mix. TCRdb re-called the 5' RACE reads through MiXCR, storing one row per CDR3 protein. Of 800,000 to 900,000 distinct CDR3 sequences listed, 60% to 80% are singletons. Sequenced material: blood. The receptors originated from a man aged 30 to 45 in good health.

This clonotype was seen a few times. The CDR3 DNA reads as TGTGCCAGCAGTCCCGGTGGACTAGCGGGGGGGAAGGATACGCAGTATTTT. It translates to CASSPGGLAGGKDTQYF. The chain carries TRBV6-6 and TRBJ2-3; 15 nucleotides align to TRBD2. In germline, CDR1 is MNHNY, CDR2 SVGAGI (reference sequence). The CDR3 is 17 amino acids. V shed 5 bases, J shed 6 bases, and the junction held 9 bases outside the gene matches.

This chain connects TRBV20-1 to TRBJ2-1, with 7 bases identical to TRBD1. With V trimmed by 0 bases and J by 9 bases, 5 bases remained unmatched. CDR3 length equals 13 residues. CDR1 is DFQATT and CDR2 is SNEGSKA in the germline V gene (reference sequence). The chain's CDR3 is CSARERGGTEQFF. As DNA, the CDR3 is TGCAGTGCTAGAGAACGAGGGGGCACTGAGCAGTTCTTC.

This chain connects TRBV5-1 to TRBJ2-1, with a possible D match to TRBD1 (6 bases). The germline V gene encodes CDR1 SGHRS and CDR2 YFSETQ. V gave up 2 bases and J gave up 5 bases, with 11 bases separating them. The CDR3 is 14 amino acids. The CDR3 bases are TGCGCCAGCAGCTTTTTGGACAGAAACAATGAGCAGTTCTTC. Protein: CASSFLDRNNEQFF.

CDR3 bases: TGTGCCATCAGTAGACCCTCCTCTAATGTCGAGCAGTACTTC. The encoded protein is CAISRPSSNVEQYF. This chain joins TRBV10-3 and TRBJ2-7; D is uncertain. CDR1 and CDR2 from the germline V gene are ENHRY and SYGVKD. Trimming left V 5 bases short and J 6 bases short, with 17 bases between. The CDR3 is made up of 14 amino acids.

The chain couples TRBV9 to TRBJ1-2, with unresolved D. The CDR3 is made up of 15 amino acids. Trimming took off 0 bases at V and 2 bases at J, with 11 bases between the two ends. Per the germline V gene, CDR1 is SGDLS and CDR2 is YYNGEE. The CDR3 is CASSVVPTTNYGYTF. The CDR3 DNA reads TGTGCCAGCAGCGTAGTACCAACCACCAACTATGGCTACACCTTC. Together with reference TRBV9 and TRBJ1-2, the CDR3 gives the full variable domain: DSGVTQTPKHLITATGQRVTLRCSPRSGDLSVYWYQQSLDQGLQFLIQYYNGEERAKGNILERFSAQQFPDLHSELNLSSLELGDSALYFCASSVVPTTNYGYTFGSGTRLTVV.

This clonotype occurred a few times. CDR3 region: CASWDNLYEQYF. The CDR3 nucleotides read TGTGCCAGCTGGGACAACCTCTACGAGCAGTACTTC. The chain uses TRBV28 and TRBJ2-7, with a tentative D call TRBD1 (6 bases). The CDR3 totals 12 residues. CDR1 and CDR2 (germline): MDHEN, SYDVKM. Trimming stripped 8 bases from V and 3 bases from J, with 11 bases between.

This chain links TRBV7-9 with TRBJ1-4; 7 bases map to TRBD1. The ends lost 4 bases at V and 6 bases at J; junction bases unmatched: 14. The CDR3 loop spans 17 amino acids. Per the germline V gene, CDR1 is SEHNR and CDR2 is FQNEAQ (reference sequence). CDR3 sequence: CASSYIWDRPSDEKLFF. The DNA of the CDR3 is TGTGCCAGCAGCTACATATGGGACAGACCTTCGGATGAAAAACTGTTTTTT. Supplemented by reference TRBV7-9 and TRBJ1-4, the full variable domain reads DTGVSQNPRHKITKRGQNVTFRCDPISEHNRLYWYRQTLGQGPEFLTYFQNEAQLEKSRLLSDRFSAERPKGSFSTLEIQRTEQGDSAMYLCASSYIWDRPSDEKLFFGSGTQLSVL.